The clone carrying this TCR beta chain was seen just once. No antigen is known for it. As originally analysed: With immunoSEQ giving junction-only sequences and no quality scores, filtering differed. TCRdb's table, derived via immunoSEQ multiplex PCR, lists solely in-frame clones and lacks some. The D gene and trimming were derived from the DNA, and the V and J assignments and clone size from that table. The sample consists of 2.5 million or so clones, 85% to 95% of them appearing once. This specimen comes from a study of shared clonotypes between healthy human individuals. Whole-study results and caveats: For naive CD4 cells, 4% to 6% of clonotypes were shared across four donors.

This CDR3 region has 17 residues. Germline loops: CDR1 LNHDA, CDR2 SQIVND (reference sequence). V shed 0 bases and J shed 1 base, with 10 bases lying between them. The sample taken for sequencing was naive CD4+ T cells sorted from blood. The subset: CD45RA+ positively selected. The gene calls are TRBV19 and TRBJ2-6; D gene uncertain. This clonotype was sampled from a man aged 18 to 29 in good health. The CDR3 bases are TGTGCCAGTAGTATAGATCTTTCGGCGTCTGGGGCCAACGTCCTGACTTTC. It yields the protein CASSIDLSASGANVLTF. The entire variable domain, with the rest obtained from reference TRBV19 and TRBJ2-6, is as follows: DGGITQSPKYLFRKEGQNVTLSCEQNLNHDAMYWYRQDPGQGLRLIYYSQIVNDFQKGDIAEGYSVSREKKESFPLTVTSAQKNPTAFYLCASSIDLSASGANVLTFGAGSRLTVL.